The rows below give T cell receptor beta chains drawn from one sample of a study of T cell repertoires in cytomegalovirus infection. MiXCR, run by TCRdb on the reads, gives a single entry per CDR3 protein. The data show about 140,000 distinct CDR3 sequences, roughly 6% seen once. The sequencing input was PBMCs. These receptors originate from a human donor in good health (CMV status not recorded). Some clones in this sample may be carry-over from other donors' samples. CDR3s leave out the opening cysteine and the closing phenylalanine or tryptophan. The order of the fields is J gene, V gene, CDR3 protein.

J gene: TRBJ1-6
V gene: TRBV5-1
CDR3 protein: ASRPQGENSPLH

J gene: TRBJ2-7
V gene: TRBV5-4
CDR3 protein: ASSPPGEGRTPYEQY

J gene: TRBJ2-1
V gene: TRBV7-2
CDR3 protein: ASSLDSSGGYNEQF

J gene: TRBJ2-5
V gene: TRBV29-1
CDR3 protein: SSGGGIETQY

J gene: TRBJ2-3
V gene: TRBV6-2/TRBV6-3
CDR3 protein: ASSPGGAADTQY

J gene: TRBJ2-1
V gene: TRBV7-2
CDR3 protein: ASSPGQGAWNEQF

J gene: TRBJ1-4
V gene: TRBV6-5
CDR3 protein: ASSRFLQGNEKLF

J gene: TRBJ2-1
V gene: TRBV6-2/TRBV6-3
CDR3 protein: ASSGQASSYNEQF

J gene: TRBJ1-5
V gene: TRBV28
CDR3 protein: ASRWAQNQPQH

J gene: TRBJ1-1
V gene: TRBV29-1
CDR3 protein: SVDDRVDTEAF

J gene: TRBJ1-5
V gene: TRBV27
CDR3 protein: ASSPTGTRNQPQH

J gene: TRBJ2-1
V gene: TRBV12-3/TRBV12-4
CDR3 protein: ASTAGRLLNEQF

J gene: TRBJ2-7
V gene: TRBV6-2/TRBV6-3
CDR3 protein: ASSNLTGFNEQY

J gene: TRBJ2-1
V gene: TRBV7-2
CDR3 protein: ASLLAGTFNNEQF

J gene: TRBJ2-7
V gene: TRBV29-1
CDR3 protein: SVEEDRNPHEQY

J gene: TRBJ1-6
V gene: TRBV27
CDR3 protein: ASSLKGGGYNSPLH

J gene: TRBJ2-5
V gene: TRBV6-1
CDR3 protein: ASSLDPRPQETQY

J gene: TRBJ2-2
V gene: TRBV11-2
CDR3 protein: ASSWTGDTGELF

J gene: TRBJ2-3
V gene: TRBV18
CDR3 protein: ASSPASGAYTDTQY

J gene: TRBJ1-2
V gene: TRBV15
CDR3 protein: ATSRGGQGYGYT

J gene: TRBJ2-5
V gene: TRBV19
CDR3 protein: ASSRTHQIQETQY

J gene: TRBJ1-6
V gene: TRBV7-2
CDR3 protein: ASSLKSGAGSPLH

J gene: TRBJ1-2
V gene: TRBV3-1
CDR3 protein: ASSRVTVGNYGYT

J gene: TRBJ2-7
V gene: TRBV7-9
CDR3 protein: ASSASPDREREQY

J gene: TRBJ1-1
V gene: TRBV28
CDR3 protein: ASSEQGSSEAF

J gene: TRBJ2-2
V gene: TRBV28
CDR3 protein: ASSLMRGGTGELF

J gene: TRBJ2-7
V gene: TRBV6-2/TRBV6-3
CDR3 protein: ASSNPGDLSYEQY

J gene: TRBJ2-7
V gene: TRBV5-1
CDR3 protein: ASSYGDGTAEQY

J gene: TRBJ1-2
V gene: TRBV27
CDR3 protein: ASSLSYRGYGYT

J gene: TRBJ1-2
V gene: TRBV7-9
CDR3 protein: ASSFDRGYT

J gene: TRBJ2-3
V gene: TRBV7-9
CDR3 protein: ASSGYTDTQY

J gene: TRBJ2-7
V gene: TRBV7-2
CDR3 protein: ASSQGDRSSYEQY

J gene: TRBJ2-2
V gene: TRBV2
CDR3 protein: ASSSDTFNTGELF

J gene: TRBJ2-2
V gene: TRBV27
CDR3 protein: ASSGQGDLPGELF

J gene: TRBJ2-1
V gene: TRBV7-9
CDR3 protein: AGTGGGPNEQF

J gene: TRBJ2-5
V gene: TRBV29-1
CDR3 protein: SVELNRGPGSETQY

J gene: TRBJ1-2
V gene: TRBV6-2/TRBV6-3
CDR3 protein: ASSFLEYSNYGYT

J gene: TRBJ1-5
V gene: TRBV7-2
CDR3 protein: ASSRDGEQDQPQH

J gene: TRBJ1-1
V gene: TRBV3-1
CDR3 protein: ASSQFGAATEAF

J gene: TRBJ2-6
V gene: TRBV6-2/TRBV6-3
CDR3 protein: ASSPRGAGANVLT

J gene: TRBJ1-2
V gene: TRBV5-4
CDR3 protein: ASSLVREAGYT

J gene: TRBJ2-7
V gene: TRBV7-9
CDR3 protein: ASSLAQGGRDYEQY

J gene: TRBJ2-3
V gene: TRBV19
CDR3 protein: ASSINGLDPDTQY

J gene: TRBJ2-6
V gene: TRBV7-2
CDR3 protein: ASSPSGTLTLNVLT

J gene: TRBJ1-4
V gene: TRBV7-2
CDR3 protein: ASSSEGQVNEKLF

J gene: TRBJ2-5
V gene: TRBV5-6
CDR3 protein: ASSWAVETQY

J gene: TRBJ1-4
V gene: TRBV20-1
CDR3 protein: SARKGSREKLF

J gene: TRBJ1-1
V gene: TRBV7-2
CDR3 protein: ASSPPGGYTEAF

J gene: TRBJ2-7
V gene: TRBV11-3
CDR3 protein: ASSRASGGPYEQY

J gene: TRBJ2-5
V gene: TRBV12-3/TRBV12-4
CDR3 protein: ASSFGGQQETQY

J gene: TRBJ2-1
V gene: TRBV6-2/TRBV6-3
CDR3 protein: ASSGYYNEQF

J gene: TRBJ2-5
V gene: TRBV29-1
CDR3 protein: SVEPLREGFIRETQY

J gene: TRBJ2-6
V gene: TRBV7-2
CDR3 protein: ASSRNYPGANVLT

J gene: TRBJ2-5
V gene: TRBV29-1
CDR3 protein: SAYLRETQY

J gene: TRBJ2-1
V gene: TRBV2
CDR3 protein: AGTSGGPYNEQF

J gene: TRBJ2-3
V gene: TRBV19
CDR3 protein: ASAAADTQY

J gene: TRBJ2-1
V gene: TRBV11-3
CDR3 protein: ASSLQTGPMF

J gene: TRBJ1-5
V gene: TRBV28
CDR3 protein: ASSLPGAGRNQPQH

J gene: TRBJ1-1
V gene: TRBV19
CDR3 protein: ASSISSSFTEAF